This TCR beta chain was documented in a study of T-cell reconstitution after alpha-beta-depleted transplantation in children. TCRbeta library preparation incorporated unique molecular identifiers. From the PCR reads, TCRdb called clonotypes with MiXCR, one entry per CDR3 protein. The profile shows hundreds of thousands of distinct CDR3 sequences, 13% of them singletons. Findings of the study overall: By one year post-transplant, T-cell counts and diversity largely arose from T cells that were newly produced. Reported findings indicate that, about two months after transplant, alpha-beta T cells came from several hundred expanded clones, which were derived from non-depleted graft cells. For some patients, TCRbeta diversity was high at day 60 because of recipient T cells and thymic progenitors that survived.

With respect to this clonotype: What it binds is not known.

The V gene lost 1 base and the J gene lost 1 base, with 7 bases spanning the gap. Germline CDR1 and CDR2: LNHDA and SQIVND (reference sequence). CDR3 length equals 15 residues. This TCR came from a male patient younger than 18 who had a stem cell transplant for acute myeloid leukemia, so the T cells may come from the graft donor. The sequencing here drew on PBMCs, mostly from graft donor cells, taken 360 days after TCRalphabeta/CD19-depleted stem cell transplant. V and J are TRBV19 and TRBJ2-2; D is undetermined. The CDR3 DNA sequence: TGTGCCAGTAGTATAGCCCCACTGAACACCGGGGAGCTGTTTTTT. This translates into CASSIAPLNTGELFF.